A single sample is the source of the 21 T cell receptor beta chains below, sequenced in a study of cytomegalovirus exposure and HLA in healthy donors. PCR employed 60 Vbeta and 13 Jbeta primers. The table came from immunoSEQ multiplex PCR; TCRdb's copy has only in-frame clones and leaves some out. Here the sample spans around 130,000 clones, around 83% being singletons. Sequenced sample: PBMCs. The receptors shown here come from a woman aged 18-29 years in good health and CMV-seropositive.

The chain has TRBV4-1 and TRBJ2-3; 8 bases match TRBD2. The CDR3 runs to 17 residues. The germline V gene encodes CDR1 MGHRA and CDR2 YSYEKL. The junction had 11 bases not matched to a gene; V was cut back by 1 base and J by 5 bases. In DNA, the CDR3 is TGCGCCAGCAGCCAAGTGGTAGCGGGGACCCCCGGAGATACGCAGTATTTT. Encoded protein: CASSQVVAGTPGDTQYF.

This clone showed up just once. This rearrangement joins TRBV5-1 to TRBJ2-3, with 8 bases that match TRBD1. The trim removed 4 bases at V and 3 bases at J, leaving 7 bases unmatched. This CDR3 comprises 15 residues. The V gene's germline CDR1 is SGHRS and CDR2 YFSETQ. The CDR3 sequence: CASSPWTGKTDTQYF. The CDR3 DNA reads as TGCGCCAGCAGCCCATGGACAGGGAAAACAGATACGCAGTATTTT.

The chain joins TRBV7-3 to TRBJ2-1, with D possibly matching TRBD2 (7 bases). Germline V CDR1 and CDR2: SGHTA, FQGTGA. The CDR3 length is 16 residues. The ends were cut back, 2 bases at V and 4 bases at J, with 15 bases in the middle. The CDR3 DNA reads TGTGCCAGCAGCTTATATTCGGGGGGCCGGTACAATGAGCAGTTCTTC. Residues: CASSLYSGGRYNEQFF.

The chain recombines TRBV18 with TRBJ2-1; 7 positions agree with TRBD2. This CDR3 has 15 amino acids. CDR1 KGHSH and CDR2 LQKENI come from the germline V gene. Losses at the gene ends were 1 base for V and 2 bases for J; bases not matched to a gene: 2. The CDR3 DNA reads as TGTGCCAGCTCACCACGGGAGGGCGCCTACAATGAGCAGTTCTTC. The encoded protein is CASSPREGAYNEQFF.

The J gene is TRBJ1-4, the V gene TRBV7-2; D gene uncertain. There are 16 residues in the CDR3. Germline CDR1 and CDR2: SGHTA and FQGNSA. The V end was cut by 1 base, the J end by 7 bases, with 16 bases between. The CDR3 is CASSLGARGIGEKLFF. As DNA, the CDR3 is TGTGCCAGCAGCTTAGGGGCCCGGGGTATAGGTGAAAAACTGTTTTTT.

The chain recombines TRBV27 with TRBJ2-3; TRBD2 is a possible D gene (6 bases). Germline CDR1 and CDR2: MNHEY and SMNVEV (reference sequence). Trimming took 5 bases from V and 6 from J, leaving 15 bases between them. The length of the CDR3 is 14 residues. CDR3 region: CASSPGLYGDTQYF. The CDR3 DNA reads as TGTGCCAGCAGTCCCGGACTATACGGGGATACGCAGTATTTT.

V and J are TRBV2 and TRBJ2-5; the match to TRBD1 covers 9 bases. The CDR3 contains 13 residues. With 6 bases clipped from V and 2 bases from J, the junction kept 1 base outside the gene matches. Germline V gene sequence: CDR1 SNHLY, CDR2 FYNNEI. The CDR3 sequence: CASRGTGQETQYF. In nucleotides, the CDR3 is TGTGCCAGCAGGGGGACAGGGCAAGAGACCCAGTACTTC.

The V call is TRBV7-7, the J call TRBJ2-1, with 15 bases matching TRBD2. J gave up 7 bases and V 4 bases, and 5 bases lay outside the gene matches. The CDR3 consists of 16 residues. CDR1 SSHAT and CDR2 FNYEAQ come from the germline V gene (reference sequence). CDR3 protein: CASSSGLAGGTNEQFF. CDR3 sequence (DNA): TGTGCCAGCAGCTCCGGACTAGCGGGGGGGACAAATGAGCAGTTCTTC.

The chain's CDR3 is CASSLASGELFF. DNA for the CDR3: TGTGCCAGCAGCCTAGCTTCCGGGGAGCTGTTTTTT. The rearrangement joins TRBV9 to TRBJ2-2; weak D call: TRBD2 (5 bases). The CDR3 consists of 12 residues. Germline V gives CDR1 SGDLS, CDR2 YYNGEE. The V and J ends lost 4 bases and 6 bases respectively, with 7 bases between them. Full variable domain (outside the CDR3, taken from reference TRBV9 and TRBJ2-2): DSGVTQTPKHLITATGQRVTLRCSPRSGDLSVYWYQQSLDQGLQFLIQYYNGEERAKGNILERFSAQQFPDLHSELNLSSLELGDSALYFCASSLASGELFFGEGSRLTVL.

The V and J genes are TRBV5-4 and TRBJ2-7; 10 nucleotides match TRBD2. The CDR3 has 14 amino acids. In germline, CDR1 is SGHNT, CDR2 YYREEE (reference sequence). The junction had 3 bases not matched to a gene; V was cut back by 0 bases and J by 6 bases. CDR3 sequence: CASSLGTSGTEQYF. CDR3 sequence (DNA): TGTGCCAGCAGCTTGGGGACTAGCGGTACCGAGCAGTACTTC.

The chain is built from TRBV7-9 and TRBJ2-1, with a possible D match to TRBD1 (6 bases). Deletions cut 5 bases from V and 8 bases from J, with 25 bases between. CDR3 length equals 17 residues. Germline CDR1 reads SEHNR; CDR2 reads FQNEAQ (reference sequence). CDR3 DNA: TGTGCCAGCAGCCCTACCAGGGGACGGACCGGCAGGGATGAGCAGTTCTTC. Its translation is CASSPTRGRTGRDEQFF.

The CDR3 DNA reads as TGTGCCAGCGGCGGGGTGAGCACAGATACGCAGTATTTT. Encoded protein: CASGGVSTDTQYF. The chain links TRBV6-1 to TRBJ2-3; maybe TRBD2 (6 bases). Germline V gene data show CDR1 as MNHNS and CDR2 as SASEGT. CDR3 length equals 13 residues. V shed 8 bases and J shed 0 bases, with 9 bases lying between them.

V usage is TRBV7-2 and J usage is TRBJ2-7, with a possible D match to TRBD1 (6 bases). The V gene's germline CDR1 is SGHTA and CDR2 FQGNSA. The CDR3 length is 14 residues. V was cut by 1 base and J by 3 bases, with 10 bases left in between. The CDR3 nucleotides read TGTGCCAGCAGCTTAGAGGACAGCCGCTACGAGCAGTACTTC. It is translated as CASSLEDSRYEQYF.

The V and J genes are TRBV27 and TRBJ1-1; D is undetermined. The CDR3 sequence is 13 residues long. Germline V gene sequence: CDR1 MNHEY, CDR2 SMNVEV (reference sequence). With 3 bases removed from V and 3 bases from J, the gap between germline ends came to 8 bases. The CDR3: CASSFNGDTEAFF. The CDR3 region has the DNA TGTGCCAGCAGTTTTAACGGGGACACTGAAGCTTTCTTT.

The gene calls are TRBV6-1 and TRBJ1-5; 7 bases are shared with TRBD1. Trimming took 4 bases from V and 4 from J; bases not matched to a gene: 10. The CDR3 length is 16 residues. CDR1 is MNHNS, CDR2 SASEGT, per germline. CDR3 bases: TGTGCCAGCAGTGCTTCGGCAGGGGGAGGAAATCAGCCCCAGCATTTT. This gives the protein CASSASAGGGNQPQHF.

The chain recombines TRBV7-2 with TRBJ2-7, with TRBD2 identical over 9 bases. The germline CDR1 and CDR2 sequences are SGHTA and FQGNSA. The V segment lost 5 bases and the J segment 3 bases; nucleotides outside the gene matches: 5. CDR3 length: 14 residues. CDR3 DNA: TGTGCCAGCAGCATCCTAGCGGGGCTCTACGAGCAGTACTTC. This gives the protein CASSILAGLYEQYF.

V is TRBV29-1 and J is TRBJ2-5, with no clear D. The CDR3 loop spans 13 amino acids. V shed 1 base and J shed 2 bases, with 8 bases lying between them. The germline V gene encodes CDR1 SQVTM and CDR2 ANQGSEA. The CDR3 DNA reads TGCAGCGTTGAAGGCGTTAGACAAGAGACCCAGTACTTC. It is translated as CSVEGVRQETQYF.

This rearrangement joins TRBV27 to TRBJ2-1; 12 nucleotides line up with TRBD2. Trimming removed 6 bases from V and 4 bases from J; junction bases left unmatched: 7. CDR1 and CDR2 (germline): MNHEY, SMNVEV (reference sequence). This CDR3 comprises 16 residues. Written as DNA, the CDR3 is TGTGCCAGCAGAAGACTAGCGGGAGTTAATTACAATGAGCAGTTCTTC. Protein: CASRRLAGVNYNEQFF.

V gene TRBV5-5 combines with J gene TRBJ2-1; D is uncertain. CDR1 and CDR2 from the germline V gene are SGHKS and YYEKEE (reference sequence). Trimming took 0 bases from V and 3 from J, leaving 10 bases between them. The CDR3 loop spans 15 amino acids. CDR3 bases: TGTGCCAGCAGCTTGGTTCATAGTCTCTACAATGAGCAGTTCTTC. It encodes CASSLVHSLYNEQFF.

The CDR3 nucleotides are TGTGCCAGCACCGCGGGGGCGAGAGGTAATCAGCCCCAGCATTTT. Encoded protein: CASTAGARGNQPQHF. The V gene is TRBV2, the J gene TRBJ1-5; D perhaps matches TRBD1 (6 bases). Trimming took off 7 bases at V and 4 bases at J, with 17 bases between the two ends. Germline lookup yields CDR1 SNHLY and CDR2 FYNNEI. CDR3 length: 15 amino acids.

This clone was recorded a few times. V usage is TRBV6-6 and J usage is TRBJ1-4; D remains unclear. The germline V gene encodes CDR1 MNHNY and CDR2 SVGAGI (reference sequence). The CDR3 loop spans 15 amino acids. V lost 0 bases and J 4 bases, leaving 9 bases between the germline ends. For the CDR3, the DNA is TGTGCCAGCAGTTACTCCCGTGAGGTTAATGAAAAACTGTTTTTT. This codes for CASSYSREVNEKLFF.